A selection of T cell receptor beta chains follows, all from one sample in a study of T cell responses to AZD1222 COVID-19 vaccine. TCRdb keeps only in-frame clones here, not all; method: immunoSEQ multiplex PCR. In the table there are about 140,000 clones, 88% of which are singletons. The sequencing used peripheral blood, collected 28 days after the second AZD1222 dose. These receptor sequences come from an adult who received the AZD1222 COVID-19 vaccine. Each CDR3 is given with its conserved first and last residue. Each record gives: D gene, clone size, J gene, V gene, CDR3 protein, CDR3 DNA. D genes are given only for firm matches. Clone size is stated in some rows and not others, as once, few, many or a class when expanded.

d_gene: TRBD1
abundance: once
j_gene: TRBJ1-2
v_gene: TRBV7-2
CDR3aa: CASSTYQGEGGYTF
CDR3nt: TGTGCCAGCAGCACTTATCAGGGGGAAGGTGGCTACACCTTC

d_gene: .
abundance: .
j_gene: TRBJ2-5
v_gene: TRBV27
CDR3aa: CASSLSARETQYF
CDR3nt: TGTGCCAGCAGTTTATCTGCCCGGGAGACCCAGTACTTC

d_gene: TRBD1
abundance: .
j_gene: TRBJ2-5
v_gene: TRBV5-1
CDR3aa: CASSSTGGRETQYF
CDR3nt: TGCGCCAGCAGCTCAACAGGGGGCCGGGAGACCCAGTACTTC

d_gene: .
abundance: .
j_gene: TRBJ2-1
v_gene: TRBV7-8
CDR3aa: CASSLVLAEQFF
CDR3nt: TGTGCCAGCAGCTTAGTACTTGCTGAGCAGTTCTTC

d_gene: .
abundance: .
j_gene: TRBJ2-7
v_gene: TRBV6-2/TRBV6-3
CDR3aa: CASSNPPRNDHEQYF
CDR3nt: TGTGCCAGCAGTAATCCCCCAAGGAACGACCACGAGCAGTACTTC

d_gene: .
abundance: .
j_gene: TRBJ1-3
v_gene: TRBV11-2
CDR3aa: CASSLGTAAGNTIYF
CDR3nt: TGTGCCAGCAGCTTAGGTACGGCGGCTGGAAACACCATATATTTT

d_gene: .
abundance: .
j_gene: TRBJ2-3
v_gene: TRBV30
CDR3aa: CASQLSGTDTQYF
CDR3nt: TGTGCCTCTCAGTTGAGCGGCACAGATACGCAGTATTTT

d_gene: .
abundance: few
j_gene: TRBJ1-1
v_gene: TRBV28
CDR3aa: CASSLSPPNTEAFF
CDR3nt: TGTGCCAGCAGTTTATCCCCACCGAACACTGAAGCTTTCTTT

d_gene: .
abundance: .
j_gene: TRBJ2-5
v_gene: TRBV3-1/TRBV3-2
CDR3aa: CASSQDLMELAGGARETQYF
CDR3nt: TGTGCCAGCAGCCAAGATCTGATGGAACTAGCTGGAGGTGCGCGCGAGACCCAGTACTTC

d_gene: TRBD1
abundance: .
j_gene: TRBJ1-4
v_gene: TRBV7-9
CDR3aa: CASSPTTGGAEKLFF
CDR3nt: TGTGCCAGCAGCCCTACGACAGGGGGGGCGGAAAAACTGTTTTTT

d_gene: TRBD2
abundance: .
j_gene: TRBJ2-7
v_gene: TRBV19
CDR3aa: CARRGSEQYF
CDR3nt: TGTGCCAGGCGCGGGAGTGAGCAGTACTTC

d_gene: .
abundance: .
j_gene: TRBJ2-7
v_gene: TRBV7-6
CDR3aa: CASSLDGEQYF
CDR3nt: TGTGCCAGCAGTTTAGACGGGGAGCAGTACTTC

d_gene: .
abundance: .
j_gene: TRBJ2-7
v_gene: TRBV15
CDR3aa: CATSKGDEVRGISYEQYF
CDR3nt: TGTGCCACCAGCAAAGGAGATGAGGTGCGAGGGATCTCCTACGAGCAGTACTTC

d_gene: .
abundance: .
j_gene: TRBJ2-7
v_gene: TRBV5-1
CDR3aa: CASSGTGYEQYF
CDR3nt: TGCGCCAGCAGCGGGACGGGATACGAGCAGTACTTC

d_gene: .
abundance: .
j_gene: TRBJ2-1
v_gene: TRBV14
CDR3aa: CASSLGGGYNEQFF
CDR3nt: TGTGCCAGCAGCCTAGGGGGGGGCTACAATGAGCAGTTCTTC

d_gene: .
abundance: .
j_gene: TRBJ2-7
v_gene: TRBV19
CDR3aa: CASSGPRSYEQYF
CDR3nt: TGTGCCAGTAGTGGCCCGCGCTCCTACGAGCAGTACTTC

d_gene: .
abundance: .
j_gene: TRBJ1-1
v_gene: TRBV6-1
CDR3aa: CASSDMTARFTEAFF
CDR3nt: TGTGCCAGCAGTGATATGACAGCCAGGTTCACTGAAGCTTTCTTT

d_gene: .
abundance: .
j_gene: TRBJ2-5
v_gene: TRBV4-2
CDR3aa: CASSQGQEETQYF
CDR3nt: TGTGCCAGCAGCCAAGGCCAAGAAGAGACCCAGTACTTC

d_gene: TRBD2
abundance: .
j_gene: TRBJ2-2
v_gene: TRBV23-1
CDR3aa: CASSQNLAGGELAGDTGELFF
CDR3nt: TGCGCCAGCAGTCAGAATCTCGCAGGGGGCGAACTAGCGGGAGACACCGGGGAGCTGTTTTTT

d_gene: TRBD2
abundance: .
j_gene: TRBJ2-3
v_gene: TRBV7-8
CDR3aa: CASSLAGGTTDTQYF
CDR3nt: TGTGCCAGCAGCCTAGCGGGAGGGACCACAGATACGCAGTATTTT

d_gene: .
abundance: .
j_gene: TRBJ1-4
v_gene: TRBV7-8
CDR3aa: CASSSPGGSEKLFF
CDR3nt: TGTGCCAGCAGCTCCCCCGGGGGGAGTGAAAAACTGTTTTTT

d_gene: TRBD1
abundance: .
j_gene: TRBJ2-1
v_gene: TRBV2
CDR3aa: CASSARQGSSEQFF
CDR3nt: TGTGCCAGCAGCGCTAGACAGGGTTCTTCTGAGCAGTTCTTC

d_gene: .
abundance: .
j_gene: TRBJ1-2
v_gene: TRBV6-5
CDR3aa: CASSYGGQGNGYTF
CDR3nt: TGTGCCAGCAGTTACGGTGGGCAGGGGAATGGCTACACCTTC

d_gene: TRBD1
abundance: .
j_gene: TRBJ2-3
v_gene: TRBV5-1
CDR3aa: CASSRGQGADTQYF
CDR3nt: TGCGCCAGCAGCCGCGGACAGGGCGCAGATACGCAGTATTTT

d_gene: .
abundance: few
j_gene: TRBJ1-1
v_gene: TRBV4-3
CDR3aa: CASSQDHGVTEAFF
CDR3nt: TGCGCCAGCAGCCAAGATCACGGGGTTACTGAAGCTTTCTTT

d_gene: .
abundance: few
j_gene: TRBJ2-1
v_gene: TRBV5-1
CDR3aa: CASSIGFNVYNEQFF
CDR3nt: TGCGCCAGCAGCATAGGATTCAACGTCTACAATGAGCAGTTCTTC

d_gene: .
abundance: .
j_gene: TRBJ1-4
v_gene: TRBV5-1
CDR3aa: CASSLMGPTTSTNEKLFF
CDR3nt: TGCGCCAGCAGCTTGATGGGGCCGACTACCTCAACTAATGAAAAACTGTTTTTT

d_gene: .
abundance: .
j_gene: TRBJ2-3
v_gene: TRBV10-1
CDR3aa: CASSEGGSLTDTQYF
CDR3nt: TGCGCCAGCAGTGAGGGTGGGTCCCTCACAGATACGCAGTATTTT

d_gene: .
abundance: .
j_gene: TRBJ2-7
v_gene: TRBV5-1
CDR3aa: CASSLPSYEQYF
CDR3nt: TGCGCCAGCAGCTTGCCCTCCTACGAGCAGTACTTC

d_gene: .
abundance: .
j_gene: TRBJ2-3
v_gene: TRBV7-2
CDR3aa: CASSLALGPDTQYF
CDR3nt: TGTGCCAGCAGCTTAGCGCTGGGTCCAGATACGCAGTATTTT

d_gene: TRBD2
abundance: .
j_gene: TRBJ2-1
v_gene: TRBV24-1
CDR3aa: CATSPRASGNYNEQFF
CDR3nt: TGTGCCACCAGCCCCCGAGCTAGCGGGAACTACAATGAGCAGTTCTTC

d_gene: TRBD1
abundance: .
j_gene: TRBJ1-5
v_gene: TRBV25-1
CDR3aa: CASSDATGGRNQPQHF
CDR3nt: TGTGCCAGCAGTGACGCGACAGGGGGCCGGAATCAGCCCCAGCATTTT

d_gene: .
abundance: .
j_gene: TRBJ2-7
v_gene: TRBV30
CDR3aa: CAWRSVPPYEQYF
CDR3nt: TGTGCCTGGAGGTCGGTCCCCCCCTACGAGCAGTACTTC

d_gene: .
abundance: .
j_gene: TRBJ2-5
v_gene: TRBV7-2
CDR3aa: CASSFGARGTEETQYF
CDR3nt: TGTGCCAGCAGCTTTGGGGCCCGGGGGACGGAAGAGACCCAGTACTTC

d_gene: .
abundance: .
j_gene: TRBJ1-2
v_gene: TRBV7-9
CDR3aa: CASSNRGGGYTF
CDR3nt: TGTGCCAGCAGTAACCGGGGCGGTGGCTACACCTTC

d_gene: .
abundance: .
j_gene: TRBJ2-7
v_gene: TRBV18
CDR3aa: CASSPATMIYEQYF
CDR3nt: TGTGCCAGCTCACCAGCTACGATGATTTACGAGCAGTACTTC

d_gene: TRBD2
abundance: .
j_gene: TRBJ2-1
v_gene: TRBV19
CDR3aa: CASSMTSGGYNEQFF
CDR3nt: TGTGCCAGTAGTATGACTAGCGGGGGCTACAATGAGCAGTTCTTC

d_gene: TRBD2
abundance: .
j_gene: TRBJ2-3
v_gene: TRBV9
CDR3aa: CASNRYLAGSTDTQYF
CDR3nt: TGTGCCAGCAACCGTTATTTAGCGGGAAGCACAGATACGCAGTATTTT

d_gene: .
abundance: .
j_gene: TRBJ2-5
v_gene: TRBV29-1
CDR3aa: CSVVRTNPTQYF
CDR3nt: TGCAGCGTCGTGAGGACTAATCCGACCCAGTACTTC

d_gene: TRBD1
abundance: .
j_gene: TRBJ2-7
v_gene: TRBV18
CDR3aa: CASSPGQGPNEQYF
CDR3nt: TGTGCCAGCTCGCCAGGACAGGGCCCCAACGAGCAGTACTTC

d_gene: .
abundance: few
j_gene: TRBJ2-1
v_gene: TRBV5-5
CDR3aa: CASSLEYPDNEQFF
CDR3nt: TGTGCCAGCAGCTTGGAATACCCCGACAATGAGCAGTTCTTC

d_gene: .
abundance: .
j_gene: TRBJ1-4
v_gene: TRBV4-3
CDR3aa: CASSPGVGAGLFF
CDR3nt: TGCGCCAGCAGCCCCGGGGTGGGTGCGGGACTGTTTTTT

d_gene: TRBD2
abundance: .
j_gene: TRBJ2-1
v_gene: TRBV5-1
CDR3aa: CASSLSSGGYNEQFF
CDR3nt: TGCGCCAGCAGCTTGAGTAGCGGGGGTTACAATGAGCAGTTCTTC

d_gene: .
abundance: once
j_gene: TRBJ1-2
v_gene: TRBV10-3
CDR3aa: CAISRDYGYTF
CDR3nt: TGTGCCATAAGCAGGGACTATGGCTACACCTTC

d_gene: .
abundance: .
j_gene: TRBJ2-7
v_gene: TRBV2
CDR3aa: CASSDRGNEQYF
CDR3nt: TGTGCCAGCAGTGACAGGGGAAACGAGCAGTACTTC

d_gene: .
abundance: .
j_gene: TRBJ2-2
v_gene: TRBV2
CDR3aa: CASSAGRNTGELFF
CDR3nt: TGTGCCAGCAGTGCGGGGAGGAACACCGGGGAGCTGTTTTTT

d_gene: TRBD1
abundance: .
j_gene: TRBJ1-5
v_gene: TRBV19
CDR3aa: CASLTGGSNQPQHF
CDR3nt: TGTGCCAGTTTGACAGGGGGAAGCAATCAGCCCCAGCATTTT

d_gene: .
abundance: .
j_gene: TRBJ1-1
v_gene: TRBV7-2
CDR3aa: CASSLQGPEAFF
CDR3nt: TGTGCCAGCAGCTTACAGGGCCCTGAAGCTTTCTTT

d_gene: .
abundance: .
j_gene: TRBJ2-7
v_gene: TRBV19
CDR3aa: CASSIFERPSYEQYF
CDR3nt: TGTGCCAGTAGTATTTTCGAGCGACCCTCCTACGAGCAGTACTTC

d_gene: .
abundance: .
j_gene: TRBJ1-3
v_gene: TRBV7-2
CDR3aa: CASSLVGAKDTIYF
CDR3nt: TGTGCCAGCAGCTTAGTAGGGGCGAAGGACACCATATATTTT

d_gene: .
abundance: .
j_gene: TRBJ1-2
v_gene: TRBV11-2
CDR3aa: CASSLWGSPRGYTF
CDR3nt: TGTGCCAGCAGCTTATGGGGAAGTCCACGTGGCTACACCTTC